This T cell receptor beta chain was identified in a study of CD8 T cells in ankylosing spondylitis. Findings and limits, study-wide: Seven to nine highly homologous variants formed a TCR beta motif that appeared characteristic of ankylosing spondylitis blood.

Library preparation for TCR beta used quantitative 5'-RACE with molecular barcodes. MiXCR, run by TCRdb on the 5' RACE reads, gives a single entry per CDR3 protein. The table shows some 700,000 distinct CDR3 sequences, with around 20% occurring only once. The CDR3 covers 15 residues. V was clipped by 3 bases and J by 2 bases; unmatched bases: 4. The germline CDR1 and CDR2 sequences are DFQATT and SNEGSKA (reference sequence). Details on this clonotype: As yet, its antigen is unknown.

The material sequenced was blood, either unsorted or a sorted T cell fraction (not recorded which). The chain combines TRBV20-1 with TRBJ2-5; the match to TRBD2 covers 12 bases. This receptor was identified in a male donor with ankylosing spondylitis. CDR3 loop: CSASLLAGGQETQYF. The CDR3 region has the DNA TGCAGTGCTAGTTTGCTAGCGGGAGGGCAAGAGACCCAGTACTTC.